This TCR beta chain was identified during a study of T cells in Graves' hyperthyroidism and ophthalmopathy. Trimming removed 2 bases from V and 6 bases from J; junction bases left unmatched: 6. This CDR3 spans 15 amino acids. Germline lookup yields CDR1 MNHEY and CDR2 SVGAGI. Those with hyperthyroidism were 18 to 65 years old, newly diagnosed, and ill for under 2 months. Uncontrolled infection, other autoimmune disease, pregnancy or lactation barred patients from enrollment. Amplified regions were TCR beta CDR3 sequences from RNA transcripts. Initially, a first-round RT-PCR of the TCR CDR3 employed the HTBI primer set. TCRdb reprocessed the multiplex PCR reads via MiXCR and lists one record per CDR3 protein. The sample lists about 700,000 distinct CDR3 sequences, around 15% seen once, with 9.5% to 13% in the top ten.

The receptor was derived from a woman in her late teens or twenties with Graves' hyperthyroidism. The chain carries TRBV6-5 and TRBJ2-2, with 7 bases matching TRBD2. Sample: blood. CDR3 amino acids: CASSYVGTTPGELFF. The CDR3 bases are TGTGCCAGCAGTTACGTTGGGACTACCCCCGGGGAGCTGTTTTTT.